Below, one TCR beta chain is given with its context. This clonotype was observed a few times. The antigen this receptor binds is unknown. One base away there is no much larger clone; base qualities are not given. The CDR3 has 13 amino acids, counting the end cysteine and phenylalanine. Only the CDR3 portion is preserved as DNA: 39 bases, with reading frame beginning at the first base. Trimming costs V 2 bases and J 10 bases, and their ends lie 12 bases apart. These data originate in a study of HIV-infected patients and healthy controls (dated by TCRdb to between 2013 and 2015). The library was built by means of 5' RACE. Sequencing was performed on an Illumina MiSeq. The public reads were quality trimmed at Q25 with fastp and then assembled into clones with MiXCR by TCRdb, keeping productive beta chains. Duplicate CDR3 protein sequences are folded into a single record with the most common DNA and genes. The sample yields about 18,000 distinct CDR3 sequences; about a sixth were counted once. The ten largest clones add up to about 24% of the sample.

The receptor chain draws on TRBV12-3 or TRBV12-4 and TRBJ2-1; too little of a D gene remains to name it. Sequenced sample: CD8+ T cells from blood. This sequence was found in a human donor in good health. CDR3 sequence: CASSLSSSSEQFF. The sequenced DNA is TGTGCCAGCAGTTTATCGTCGTCCTCGGAGCAGTTCTTC.